This TCR beta chain was recovered during a study of T cells in Graves' hyperthyroidism and ophthalmopathy. Ten or more counts support this clonotype. Its cognate antigen is unknown. General study results and limits: From stable hyperthyroidism, ophthalmopathy was separated by a 13 V-J model. Within blood appeared most thyroid clonotypes that had expanded above 0.001. Ophthalmopathy onset followed model prediction by a median approximately six months.

V was shortened by 4 bases and J by 3 bases, with 13 bases between the two germline ends. Germline loops: CDR1 DFQATT, CDR2 SNEGSKA (reference sequence). This CDR3 is built from 13 residues. Lactation, pregnancy, other autoimmune disease or uncontrolled infection excluded patients. RNA transcripts gave rise to amplified TCR beta CDR3 regions. The HTBI primer set served for first-round RT-PCR of the TCR CDR3. Each CDR3 protein is one row after TCRdb ran MiXCR on the multiplex PCR reads. The sample lists about 500,000 distinct CDR3 sequences; around 43% were seen once. The source of this sequence is an adult woman with Graves' disease, either hyperthyroidism or ophthalmopathy (not recorded which). The chain carries TRBV20-1 and TRBJ2-7, with a tentative D call TRBD2 (6 bases). The specimen sequenced was peripheral blood or thyroid tissue (not recorded which). The CDR3 nucleotides are TGCAGTGCTAAGGGCGGGAATAACTACGAGCAGTACTTC. Its translation is CSAKGGNNYEQYF.